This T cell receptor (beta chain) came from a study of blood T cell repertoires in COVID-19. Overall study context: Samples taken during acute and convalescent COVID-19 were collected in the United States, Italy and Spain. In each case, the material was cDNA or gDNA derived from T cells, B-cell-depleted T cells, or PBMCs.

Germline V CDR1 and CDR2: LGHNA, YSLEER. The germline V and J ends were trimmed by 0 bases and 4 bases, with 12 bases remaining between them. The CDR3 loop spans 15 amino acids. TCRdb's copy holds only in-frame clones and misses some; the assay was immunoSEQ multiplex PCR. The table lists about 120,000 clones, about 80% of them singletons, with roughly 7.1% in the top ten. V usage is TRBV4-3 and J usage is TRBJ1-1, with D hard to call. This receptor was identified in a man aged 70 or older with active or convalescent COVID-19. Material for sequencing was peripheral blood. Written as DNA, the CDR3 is TGCGCCAGCAGCCAAGATCTCCAGGTTAGCACTGAAGCTTTCTTT. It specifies CASSQDLQVSTEAFF.